This T cell receptor beta chain is from a study of breast tumors, draining lymph nodes, adjacent tissues (dated by TCRdb to the mid-2010s). In the study overall: The study compared TCR beta repertoires across tumor, adjacent nontumor tissue and axillary lymph nodes from breast cancer patients. The study aimed to assess the relationships and possible T-cell exchange between tumor, surrounding tissue and draining lymph node repertoires in human breast cancer.

These reads were obtained on an Illumina HiSeq 2000. TCR beta chain libraries were generated by multiplex PCR amplification. High-throughput sequencing was used to analyze the amplified TCR beta chain products. TCRdb reprocessed the public reads (quality trimming at Q25 with fastp, clone calling with MiXCR) and kept in-frame beta chains. Rows with a matching CDR3 protein are joined into one entry that keeps the most common DNA and genes. The sample yields about 180,000 distinct CDR3 sequences; more than 25% were counted once. The ten largest account for approximately 3.9% of the sample. Lymph node samples were obtained from the axillary draining lymph nodes of breast cancer patients. On the study overall, not on this receptor specifically: The data were considered consistent with most tumor T cells being derived from the lymph node and subsequently expanding within tumor tissue. Rather than being directly demonstrated, the conclusion that tumor T cells originate in lymph nodes was presented as consistent with a hypothesis. Tumor and nontumor tissue repertoires were significantly more similar in luminal-like than in basal-like breast cancer. Tumor T-cell repertoires showed less diversity than lymph node repertoires and more diversity than nontumor tissue repertoires, and tumor T-cell repertoires showed preferential V and J gene usage.

CDR1 and CDR2 are drawn from the germline V gene: SQVTM, ANQGSEA. Trimming removed 6 bases from V and 5 bases from J, leaving 16 bases between the germline ends. Inclusive of the bounding cysteine and phenylalanine, the CDR3 is 13 residues long. Only the CDR3 DNA is retained, 39 bases long and in frame from the first base. Of note for this clonotype: Its antigen remains unidentified. The sample holds no much larger clone one base away, and base qualities are not on file.

The source material was axillary lymph node tissue. This receptor was taken from a female donor with breast cancer. Some clones in this sample may be carry-over from other donors' samples. This chain is built from TRBV29-1 and TRBJ1-1; no D gene is confidently identified. CDR3 reads: CSVHGRFGTEAFF. The base sequence is TGCAGCGTCCATGGGCGTTTCGGGACTGAAGCTTTCTTT.